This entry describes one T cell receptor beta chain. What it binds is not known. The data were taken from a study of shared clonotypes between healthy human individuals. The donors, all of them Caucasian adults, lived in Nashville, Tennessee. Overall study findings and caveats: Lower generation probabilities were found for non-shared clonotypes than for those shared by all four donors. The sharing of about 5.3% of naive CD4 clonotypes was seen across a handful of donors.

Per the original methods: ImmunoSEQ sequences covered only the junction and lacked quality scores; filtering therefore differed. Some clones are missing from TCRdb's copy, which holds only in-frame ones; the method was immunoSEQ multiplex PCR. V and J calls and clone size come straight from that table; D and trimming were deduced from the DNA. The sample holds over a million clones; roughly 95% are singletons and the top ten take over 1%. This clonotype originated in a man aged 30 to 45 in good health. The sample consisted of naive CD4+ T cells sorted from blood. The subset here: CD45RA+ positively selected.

CDR3 sequence: CASSPEGNIQYF. CDR3 bases: TGTGCCAGCAGCCCGGAGGGAAACATTCAGTACTTC. The V and J genes are TRBV7-2 and TRBJ2-4; possible D gene TRBD2, 6 bases. Deletions cut 5 bases from V and 6 bases from J, with 8 bases between. The CDR3 loop spans 12 amino acids. The germline V gene encodes CDR1 SGHTA and CDR2 FQGNSA.